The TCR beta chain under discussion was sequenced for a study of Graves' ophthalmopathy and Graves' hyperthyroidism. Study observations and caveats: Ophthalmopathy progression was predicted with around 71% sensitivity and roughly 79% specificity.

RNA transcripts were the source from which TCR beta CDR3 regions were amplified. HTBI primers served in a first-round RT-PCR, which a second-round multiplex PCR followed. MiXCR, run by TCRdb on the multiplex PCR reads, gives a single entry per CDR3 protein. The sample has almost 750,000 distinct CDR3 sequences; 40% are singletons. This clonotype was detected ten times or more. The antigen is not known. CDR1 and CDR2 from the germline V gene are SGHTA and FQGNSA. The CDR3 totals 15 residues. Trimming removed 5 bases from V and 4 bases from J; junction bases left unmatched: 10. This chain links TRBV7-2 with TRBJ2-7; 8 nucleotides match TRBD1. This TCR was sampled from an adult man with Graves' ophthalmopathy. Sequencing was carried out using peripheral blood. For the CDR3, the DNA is TGTGCCAGCAGCCCAACAGGGACAGGCCTATACGAGCAGTACTTC. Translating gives CASSPTGTGLYEQYF.